This T cell receptor beta chain was recovered during a study of blood T cells in healthy people across ages. The CDR3 totals 13 residues. V was shortened by 6 bases and J by 5 bases, with 11 bases between the two germline ends. Germline lookup yields CDR1 SGHAT and CDR2 FQNNGV. Study-wide results and caveats: Per million T cells, TCR beta diversity dropped about linearly as age rose. Long-lived and aged donors differed, with more naive CD4+ cells and higher diversity in the long-lived.

Per sample, extraction of total RNA gave at least 6 micrograms in every case. Sample-barcoded 5' priming and a J-beta primer mix drove a second PCR of about 6 to 12 cycles. TCRdb reanalysed the 5' RACE reads using MiXCR and keeps one entry per CDR3 protein. The table records some 1.8 million distinct CDR3 sequences, 35% to 50% of them present only once. About this clonotype itself: Its specificity is not known.

The TCR originated in a human donor in good health. The chain recombines TRBV11-2 with TRBJ2-1; D is unclear. The sample taken for sequencing was blood. CDR3 residues: CASSYMWDNEQFF. The CDR3, as DNA: TGTGCCAGCAGTTATATGTGGGACAATGAGCAGTTCTTC.